These 26 T cell receptor beta chains came from one sample sequenced in a study of blood T cell repertoires in COVID-19. TCRdb's table, derived via immunoSEQ multiplex PCR, lists solely in-frame clones and lacks some. The data show 200,000 to 250,000 clones, 84% seen once. Sequencing was performed on peripheral blood. These receptors originate from a man aged 25-45 years with active or convalescent COVID-19.

CDR3 residues: CASSQDMGLAGGDTQYF. Here the CDR3 DNA reads TGCGCCAGCAGCCAAGATATGGGACTAGCGGGAGGAGATACGCAGTATTTT. V and J are TRBV4-3 and TRBJ2-3, with 15 bases fitting TRBD2. CDR1 is LGHNA, CDR2 YSLEER, per germline. J lost 5 bases, V lost 0 bases, and 3 bases had no gene match. The CDR3 length is 17 residues.

This chain's CDR3 is CASSRTATGELFF. In nucleotides, the CDR3 is TGTGCCAGTAGCAGGACAGCCACCGGGGAGCTGTTTTTT. The V and J genes are TRBV19 and TRBJ2-2; TRBD1 might be the D (6 bases). V lost 6 bases and J 4 bases, leaving 9 bases between the germline ends. From germline, CDR1 is LNHDA and CDR2 SQIVND (reference sequence). The CDR3 contains 13 residues.

The CDR3 loop reads CASRKGQGSTGELFF. As DNA, the CDR3 is TGTGCCAGCAGAAAGGGACAGGGGTCCACCGGGGAGCTGTTTTTT. This chain links TRBV28 with TRBJ2-2, with TRBD1 matching 10 bases. The V gene end was trimmed by 6 bases and the J gene end by 4 bases; junction bases not matched to a gene: 5. This CDR3 contains 15 residues. Germline CDR1 is MDHEN and CDR2 is SYDVKM.

This chain connects TRBV18 to TRBJ1-3; 7 bases align to TRBD1. Germline values: CDR1 KGHSH, CDR2 LQKENI. J was trimmed by 3 bases and V by 2 bases; bases with no gene match: 10. This CDR3 comprises 17 residues. CDR3 DNA sequence: TGTGCCAGCTCACCAATGCTCGGACAGGCCGGTGGAAACACCATATATTTT. This translates into CASSPMLGQAGGNTIYF.

This sequence joins TRBV4-2 and TRBJ2-1; 7 bases map to TRBD2. Germline-derived CDR1 and CDR2 are LGHNA and YNFKEQ. V lost 3 bases to trimming and J lost 3 bases; unmatched junction nucleotides: 5. The CDR3 is 15 residues long. The CDR3, as DNA: TGTGCCAGCAGCCATAGGACTAGGAACTACAATGAGCAGTTCTTC. This encodes CASSHRTRNYNEQFF.

The V gene is TRBV24-1, the J gene TRBJ2-1, with 9 bases that match TRBD2. This CDR3 is 14 amino acids long. J gave up 4 bases and V 8 bases, and 5 bases lay outside the gene matches. Germline lookup yields CDR1 KGHDR and CDR2 SFDVKD. The DNA of the CDR3 is TGTGCCACCATGGGAGCGGGGGGTTACAATGAGCAGTTCTTC. Amino acids: CATMGAGGYNEQFF.

The V and J genes are TRBV20-1 and TRBJ1-2; D not certain. Germline values: CDR1 DFQATT, CDR2 SNEGSKA (reference sequence). V dropped 8 bases and J dropped 8 bases, with 15 bases sitting between them. The CDR3 is 11 residues long. The CDR3 loop is CSLKRLGGYTF. CDR3 nucleotides: TGCAGTCTTAAGAGACTCGGGGGCTACACCTTC.

This clone was found once. The gene calls are TRBV9 and TRBJ2-6, with D possibly TRBD2 on 6 matching bases. The CDR3 loop spans 15 amino acids. Trimming cost V 4 bases and J 4 bases, with 12 bases left between them. Germline V CDR1 and CDR2: SGDLS, YYNGEE. Written as DNA, the CDR3 is TGTGCCAGCAGCCGAGGAGGGGTAGGGGCCAACGTCCTGACTTTC. Amino acid sequence: CASSRGGVGANVLTF. The variable domain in full, completed from reference TRBV9 and TRBJ2-6, reads DSGVTQTPKHLITATGQRVTLRCSPRSGDLSVYWYQQSLDQGLQFLIQYYNGEERAKGNILERFSAQQFPDLHSELNLSSLELGDSALYFCASSRGGVGANVLTFGAGSRLTVL.

This clone was seen a single time. This chain connects TRBV28 to TRBJ1-2; TRBD1 matches 7 bases. The CDR3 sequence is 12 residues long. Germline V gene sequence: CDR1 MDHEN, CDR2 SYDVKM. V lost 8 bases to trimming and J lost 6 bases; unmatched junction nucleotides: 6. The CDR3, as DNA: TGTGCCAGCGGGCAGGGGGTTAATGGCTACACCTTC. This encodes CASGQGVNGYTF.

The chain carries TRBV2 and TRBJ2-7; D unclear. The CDR3 runs 15 residues. The germline V gene has CDR1 SNHLY and CDR2 FYNNEI. Trimming stripped 7 bases from V and 5 bases from J, with 21 bases between. CDR3 sequence reads: CASTGRQILAHEQYF. The CDR3 DNA is TGTGCCAGCACCGGCAGGCAAATTTTGGCCCACGAGCAGTACTTC.

CDR3 sequence (DNA): TGTGCCAGCAGGGGAGGGCCGGGGGACACCGGGGAGCTGTTTTTT. Encoded protein: CASRGGPGDTGELFF. The rearrangement joins TRBV28 to TRBJ2-2; 7 bases are shared with TRBD2. V was pared by 6 bases and J by 3 bases, with 7 bases of the junction left unmatched. CDR3 length: 15 amino acids. Germline assignment: CDR1 MDHEN and CDR2 SYDVKM. Supplemented by reference TRBV28 and TRBJ2-2, the full variable domain reads DVKVTQSSRYLVKRTGEKVFLECVQDMDHENMFWYRQDPGLGLRLIYFSYDVKMKEKGDIPEGYSVSREKKERFSLILESASTNQTSMYLCASRGGPGDTGELFFGEGSRLTVL.

The V call is TRBV4-1, the J call TRBJ2-7, with 12 bases aligning to TRBD2. Per germline, CDR1 MGHRA and CDR2 YSYEKL. CDR3 length: 16 amino acids. The J segment lost 4 bases and the V segment lost 1 base, leaving 5 bases of the junction unmatched. Here the CDR3 reads CASSQVPSGRAYEQYF. The CDR3 DNA reads TGCGCCAGCAGCCAAGTACCTAGCGGGAGGGCTTACGAGCAGTACTTC.

The V gene is TRBV19, the J gene TRBJ1-5; 9 positions agree with TRBD1. Germline V CDR1 and CDR2: LNHDA, SQIVND (reference sequence). There are 15 residues in the CDR3. Trimming at V came to 10 bases and at J to 4 bases, leaving 11 bases not matched to a gene. DNA for the CDR3: TGTGCCAAGAGGACAGGGGAAGATTTAAATCAGCCCCAGCATTTT. Residues: CAKRTGEDLNQPQHF.

CDR3 nucleotides: TGTGCCAGCAGTTTAGAGTTCCACGAGCAGTACTTC. It is translated as CASSLEFHEQYF. The chain employs TRBV28 and TRBJ2-7; no clear D gene. CDR1 and CDR2 from the germline V gene are MDHEN and SYDVKM. This CDR3 has 12 residues. V was pared by 2 bases and J by 5 bases, with 7 bases between.

This clone was picked up one time. J is TRBJ2-3 and V is TRBV5-1; the match to TRBD2 covers 10 bases. Germline values: CDR1 SGHRS, CDR2 YFSETQ. The CDR3 spans 16 residues. V trimming: 4 bases; J trimming: 1 base; junction bases outside the gene matches: 6. CDR3 bases: TGCGCCAGCAGCCGTGGACTAGCGGAGCGCACAGATACGCAGTATTTT. It translates to CASSRGLAERTDTQYF.

The chain has TRBV19 and TRBJ1-6; TRBD1 aligns across 10 bases. Germline V gives CDR1 LNHDA, CDR2 SQIVND (reference sequence). V lost 8 bases to trimming and J lost 10 bases; unmatched junction nucleotides: 8. The CDR3 is 14 residues long. DNA of the CDR3: TGTGCCAGTCGCATCCCGGGACAGGGGTCACCCCTCCACTTT. Translating it yields CASRIPGQGSPLHF.

The rearrangement links TRBV7-2 to TRBJ1-6; tentative D call: TRBD1 (6 bases). There are 14 residues in the CDR3. Germline V gene lookup returns CDR1 SGHTA and CDR2 FQGNSA. V shed 2 bases and J shed 7 bases, with 9 bases lying between them. CDR3 DNA sequence: TGTGCCAGCAGCTTATCAGGACAGAATTCACCCCTCCACTTT. Residues: CASSLSGQNSPLHF.

This rearrangement joins TRBV18 to TRBJ2-2; 10 nucleotides align to TRBD1. CDR3 length: 14 amino acids. V lost 4 bases and J lost 5; bases outside the gene matches: 1. Germline CDR1 and CDR2: KGHSH and LQKENI. The CDR3 sequence: CASSRDRGTGELFF. The CDR3 region has the DNA TGTGCCAGCTCACGGGACAGGGGAACCGGGGAGCTGTTTTTT.

The chain carries TRBV9 and TRBJ2-1; D may be TRBD2 (6 bases). Trimming removed 4 bases from V and 0 bases from J, with 14 bases in between. Germline V lookup: CDR1 SGDLS, CDR2 YYNGEE. The CDR3 runs 16 residues. CDR3 nucleotide sequence: TGTGCCAGCAGCCCCCTCGGGGGATTCTCCTACAATGAGCAGTTCTTC. This encodes CASSPLGGFSYNEQFF.

V gene TRBV6-2 or TRBV6-3 combines with J gene TRBJ2-1; TRBD2 is a possible D gene (6 bases). The CDR3 covers 14 residues. V lost 2 bases and J 15 bases, leaving 20 bases between the germline ends. CDR1 is MNHEY, CDR2 SVGEGT, per germline. The CDR3 bases are TGTGCCAGCAGTTACGTGGGGGGTCGAGTCAAGCCGTTCTTC. Residues: CASSYVGGRVKPFF.

CDR3 region: CASSVSGTGELFF. CDR3 DNA sequence: TGTGCCAGCAGCGTATCAGGGACCGGGGAGCTGTTTTTT. The chain combines TRBV9 with TRBJ2-2, with a weak D call TRBD1 (5 bases). Germline CDR1 is SGDLS and CDR2 is YYNGEE. Trimming stripped 1 base from V and 5 bases from J, with 6 bases between. The CDR3 has 13 amino acids.

The chain is built from TRBV15 and TRBJ2-7, with 14 bases matching TRBD2. The CDR3 extends over 15 amino acids. V gave up 1 base and J gave up 6 bases; unmatched junction bases: 2. Germline V gene sequence: CDR1 LNHNV, CDR2 YYDKDF (reference sequence). The CDR3 region has the DNA TGTGCCACCAGCAGAGGGACTAGCGGGAGGACCGAGCAGTACTTC. Amino acid sequence: CATSRGTSGRTEQYF.

The chain employs TRBV24-1 and TRBJ1-2, with 7 bases lining up with TRBD1. Germline CDR1 and CDR2: KGHDR and SFDVKD. This CDR3 is built from 14 residues. V was pared by 12 bases and J by 4 bases, with 13 bases of the junction left unmatched. As DNA, the CDR3 is TGTGCCGCGTCTCCCGGGACAGCGCCCTATGGCTACACCTTC. Translation: CAASPGTAPYGYTF.

A single count supports this clone. V usage is TRBV4-1 and J usage is TRBJ1-4; 10 positions agree with TRBD1. Germline CDR1 is MGHRA and CDR2 is YSYEKL. V shed 4 bases and J 3 bases; nucleotides not matched to a gene: 8. The CDR3 is made up of 17 amino acids. Here the CDR3 reads CASSPRDRGVANEKLFF. The CDR3 DNA reads as TGCGCCAGCAGCCCCCGGGACAGGGGTGTAGCTAATGAAAAACTGTTTTTT.

The chain uses TRBV30 and TRBJ1-1; D unresolved. The CDR3 contains 13 residues. V was clipped by 3 bases and J by 1 base, with 9 bases between them. Germline CDR1 is GTSNPN and CDR2 is SVGIG (reference sequence). The CDR3 is CAWRRQPNTEAFF. CDR3 nucleotides: TGTGCCTGGAGGCGGCAGCCGAACACTGAAGCTTTCTTT.

J is TRBJ2-3 and V is TRBV7-2, with 10 bases lining up with TRBD2. The CDR3 consists of 16 residues. Germline V lookup: CDR1 SGHTA, CDR2 FQGNSA. Unmatched junction bases numbered 6, after V lost 5 bases and J lost 1 base. CDR3 coding DNA: TGTGCCAGCAGCCCCGGACTAGCGGATGGCACAGATACGCAGTATTTT. This gives the protein CASSPGLADGTDTQYF.